Reported below is one T cell receptor (beta chain). Its antigen is unknown. It has no much larger one-base neighbor in the sample; base qualities were not kept. Library construction relied on the immunoSEQ multiplex PCR assay. TCRdb carries this immuneACCESS record with in-frame sequences only. Its versions omit some clonotypes, under half of them owing to an unresolved V gene in the studies checked, with the rest unexplained. This sample is represented by around 50,000 clones; approximately 90% of them were singletons. The ten most abundant clones make up roughly 3.9% of the sample. The sample comes from a study of technical replicates of blood from four donors listed by TCRdb under 2017. Trimmed from V: 5 bases; trimmed from J: 9 bases; junction bases lacking a gene match: 4. Its CDR3 holds 14 amino acids, cysteine through phenylalanine. Only CDR3 DNA is held: 42 bases, read in frame from base 1. Based on the germline V gene, the CDR1 and CDR2 sequences are SGHAT and FQNNGV.

The V gene is TRBV11-2 and the J gene is TRBJ1-6, with 10 bases aligning to TRBD1. The sequence was collected from a human donor in good health. Some clones in this sample may be carry-over from other donors' samples. The sample was PBMCs. CDR3 region: CASSLDRGRSPLHF. The nucleotides are TGTGCCAGCAGCCTCGACAGGGGGCGTTCACCCCTCCACTTT.